This T cell receptor beta chain was captured in a study of T cell repertoires in cytomegalovirus infection. On the study more broadly: Recently identified HLA-C-restricted CMV epitopes and well-studied HLA-B-restricted CMV epitopes were used by the study. Based on public TCR beta signatures, there were indications of CMV infection and of a matching HLA type. Findings and limits, study-wide: The cumulative frequency of public TCR beta families identified carriers of CMV plus the relevant HLA. CMV-specific TCR beta clonotypes restricted by HLA-C were the ones dominating the ex vivo response.

This clonotype was observed many times. Its matching antigen is unknown. A single record per CDR3 protein comes from TCRdb applying MiXCR to the reads. This sample yields more than 20,000 distinct CDR3 sequences, of which roughly 20% are seen a single time; about 90% belongs to the top ten. The CDR3 extends over 15 amino acids. After removal of 5 bases from V and 0 bases from J, the junction contained 6 bases not matched to a gene. Germline lookup yields CDR1 SGHTA and CDR2 FQGNSA. This sample comprised CD8+ T cells from cultured PBMCs, obtained from culture after CMV antigen stimulation. This receptor was identified in a human donor in good health (CMV status not recorded). Some clones in this sample may be carry-over from other donors' samples. The chain links TRBV7-2 to TRBJ2-7; 8 bases line up with TRBD1. The CDR3 nucleotides are TGTGCCAGCAGCACGAACAGGGGGAGCTCCTACGAGCAGTACTTC. Translated: CASSTNRGSSYEQYF.